These T cell receptor beta chains were read from a single sample in a study of shared clonotypes between healthy human individuals. This table comes from immunoSEQ multiplex PCR, and its TCRdb copy is limited to in-frame clones, with some not included. The sample yields about 2,500,000 clones, more than 80% seen once. Sequenced input: naive CD4+ T cells sorted from blood. All receptors derive from a man between 18 and 29 years old in good health. The CDR3 runs from the conserved cysteine through the conserved F or W. A D gene is named only where the DNA matches it firmly. Clone size is given for some rows only: seen once, a few or many times, or a class if the clone is expanded.

NA	TRBJ1-2	TRBV6-5	TRBD1	CASSSGGGYTF	TGTGCCAGCAGCTCAGGGGGCGGCTACACCTTC
NA	TRBJ2-5	TRBV6-5	NA	CASSSMDLQETQYF	TGTGCCAGCAGTTCCATGGATCTCCAAGAGACCCAGTACTTC
NA	TRBJ2-4	TRBV18	NA	CASCRELGNIQYF	TGTGCCAGCTGCCGGGAGCTGGGAAACATTCAGTACTTC
NA	TRBJ2-1	TRBV6-1	NA	CASSAQVSGEQFF	TGTGCCAGCAGTGCCCAGGTATCCGGTGAGCAGTTCTTC
NA	TRBJ2-1	TRBV29-1	NA	CSVQGGSNNEQFF	TGCAGCGTTCAGGGGGGGTCGAACAATGAGCAGTTCTTC
NA	TRBJ1-3	TRBV5-1	NA	CASSLERGSSSAIYF	TGCGCCAGCAGCTTGGAAAGGGGTAGTTCTTCGGCCATATATTTT
NA	TRBJ1-1	TRBV9	NA	CASSPQGRMNTEAFF	TGTGCCAGCAGCCCCCAGGGACGGATGAACACTGAAGCTTTCTTT
NA	TRBJ2-3	TRBV6-1	TRBD2	CASSERLAGGPRGDTQYF	TGTGCCAGCAGTGAACGACTAGCGGGAGGACCGAGGGGAGATACGCAGTATTTT
NA	TRBJ2-2	TRBV6-5	NA	CASTLGATGELFF	TGTGCCAGCACCCTGGGGGCCACCGGGGAGCTGTTTTTT
NA	TRBJ2-1	TRBV21-1	NA	CASSKFTGVREQFF	TGTGCCAGCAGCAAATTCACAGGGGTTCGAGAGCAGTTCTTC
NA	TRBJ2-3	TRBV30	NA	CAWSPTLSDTQYF	TGTGCCTGGAGTCCGACTTTATCCGATACGCAGTATTTT
NA	TRBJ1-6	TRBV7-6	NA	CASSLGEFNPLHF	TGTGCCAGCAGCTTAGGGGAATTCAACCCCCTCCACTTT
NA	TRBJ1-1	TRBV5-4	NA	CASSLWGPGESMAFF	TGTGCCAGCAGCTTGTGGGGTCCGGGCGAATCGATGGCTTTCTTT
NA	TRBJ2-5	TRBV6-5	NA	CASSPGQETQYF	TGTGCCAGCAGCCCGGGACAAGAGACCCAGTACTTC
NA	TRBJ2-1	TRBV5-1	NA	CASSPVLAGEQFF	TGCGCCAGCAGCCCGGTACTAGCTGGCGAGCAGTTCTTC
once	TRBJ1-2	TRBV27	NA	CASSFRTGYGYTF	TGTGCCAGCAGTTTTCGGACTGGCTATGGCTACACCTTC
NA	TRBJ1-5	TRBV10-2	NA	CASSETQTQPQHF	TGCGCCAGCAGTGAGACACAAACTCAGCCCCAGCATTTT
NA	TRBJ1-1	TRBV10-1	NA	CASSDRGTVNTEAFF	TGCGCCAGCAGTGATCGGGGCACGGTAAACACTGAAGCTTTCTTT
NA	TRBJ1-5	TRBV7-2	TRBD1	CASSVTGLGNQPQHF	TGTGCCAGCAGCGTGACAGGGTTGGGCAATCAGCCCCAGCATTTT
NA	TRBJ2-5	TRBV7-2	NA	CASSPRVAETQYF	TGTGCCAGCAGCCCTCGGGTAGCGGAGACCCAGTACTTC
NA	TRBJ2-3	TRBV7-2	NA	CASSRFNTDTQYF	TGTGCCAGCAGCCGATTTAACACAGATACGCAGTATTTT
once	TRBJ1-5	TRBV7-9	NA	CASRGDGTQPQHF	TGTGCCAGCAGGGGTGACGGGACTCAGCCCCAGCATTTT
NA	TRBJ1-1	TRBV30	NA	CAWSSGMNTEAFF	TGTGCCTGGAGTTCAGGAATGAACACTGAAGCTTTCTTT
NA	TRBJ2-4	TRBV5-1	NA	CASSIGPALGIQYF	TGCGCCAGCAGCATAGGGCCAGCGTTGGGCATTCAGTACTTC
NA	TRBJ1-1	TRBV6-5	NA	CASTPRAANTEAFF	TGTGCCAGCACCCCACGGGCGGCTAACACTGAAGCTTTCTTT
NA	TRBJ2-7	TRBV28	NA	CASSPAGLPPREQYF	TGTGCCAGCAGTCCGGCAGGCCTCCCACCCCGCGAGCAGTACTTC
NA	TRBJ2-5	TRBV7-2	TRBD1	CASSPGTGIQETQYF	TGTGCCAGCAGCCCGGGGACAGGCATACAAGAGACCCAGTACTTC
NA	TRBJ1-5	TRBV5-1	TRBD1	CASSAGQGGQPQHF	TGCGCCAGCAGCGCGGGACAGGGCGGACAGCCCCAGCATTTT
once	TRBJ2-2	TRBV6-6	NA	CASSYHGANTGELFF	TGTGCCAGCAGTTACCACGGGGCGAACACCGGGGAGCTGTTTTTT
NA	TRBJ2-3	TRBV5-1	TRBD1	CASSYRGFGDTQYF	TGCGCCAGCAGCTACAGGGGGTTCGGAGATACGCAGTATTTT
NA	TRBJ2-7	TRBV5-1	NA	CASFPGLGSYEQYF	TGCGCCAGTTTCCCGGGACTGGGCTCCTACGAGCAGTACTTC
NA	TRBJ1-2	TRBV29-1	NA	CSVFGNYGYTF	TGCAGCGTTTTCGGTAACTATGGCTACACCTTC
NA	TRBJ1-1	TRBV4-2	TRBD1	CASSQGTDTEAFF	TGTGCCAGCAGCCAGGGGACAGACACTGAAGCTTTCTTT
NA	TRBJ1-1	TRBV10-3	NA	CAISWGTEAFF	TGTGCCATCAGTTGGGGTACTGAAGCTTTCTTT
NA	TRBJ2-3	TRBV5-4	TRBD1	CASSPGQGPTTTQYF	TGTGCCAGCAGCCCAGGACAGGGGCCAACAACTACGCAGTATTTT
NA	TRBJ2-5	TRBV9	TRBD2	CASSAGLAGSQETQYF	TGTGCCAGCAGCGCAGGACTAGCGGGATCCCAAGAGACCCAGTACTTC
once	TRBJ2-1	TRBV11-2	NA	CASSPSSSGYYNEQFF	TGTGCCAGCAGCCCGTCGTCCAGCGGCTACTACAATGAGCAGTTCTTC
NA	TRBJ2-3	TRBV19	NA	CASSGSSRTDTQYF	TGTGCCAGTAGCGGGAGTTCCCGCACAGATACGCAGTATTTT
NA	TRBJ2-5	TRBV25-1	TRBD2	CASSDGLAGAETQYF	TGTGCCAGCAGTGATGGACTAGCGGGAGCAGAGACCCAGTACTTC
NA	TRBJ1-5	TRBV6-1	NA	CASTLGRGNQPQHF	TGTGCCAGCACCTTGGGACGGGGCAATCAGCCCCAGCATTTT
NA	TRBJ2-3	TRBV30	TRBD2	CAWRLAGVPDTQYF	TGTGCCTGGAGGCTGGCGGGAGTCCCAGATACGCAGTATTTT
NA	TRBJ2-7	TRBV20-1	NA	CSATATEQYF	TGCAGTGCTACTGCGACGGAGCAGTACTTC
NA	TRBJ1-3	TRBV25-1	TRBD1	CASSERTGARNTIYF	TGTGCCAGCAGTGAGAGGACAGGGGCACGAAACACCATATATTTT
NA	TRBJ2-5	TRBV5-4	NA	CASSLMNQETQYF	TGTGCCAGCAGCTTAATGAATCAAGAGACCCAGTACTTC
NA	TRBJ2-3	TRBV30	TRBD1	CAWTTGQFTDTQYF	TGTGCCTGGACCACGGGACAGTTCACAGATACGCAGTATTTT
NA	TRBJ2-2	TRBV10-1	TRBD2	CASSDPRDRGDTGELFF	TGCGCCAGCAGCGATCCTCGGGACCGGGGGGACACCGGGGAGCTGTTTTTT
NA	TRBJ2-5	TRBV2	TRBD2	CASSGGTQETQYF	TGTGCCAGCAGCGGGGGGACCCAAGAGACCCAGTACTTC
NA	TRBJ1-3	TRBV5-1	NA	CASTHDGYSGNTIYF	TGCGCCAGCACCCACGACGGTTACTCTGGAAACACCATATATTTT
NA	TRBJ1-4	TRBV29-1	TRBD1	CSVGQGNEKLFF	TGCAGCGTTGGACAGGGGAATGAAAAACTGTTTTTT
NA	TRBJ2-5	TRBV5-1	NA	CASQRRGETQYF	TGCGCCAGCCAAAGGAGGGGGGAGACCCAGTACTTC
NA	TRBJ2-5	TRBV7-7	NA	CASSFGTSETQYF	TGTGCTAGCAGCTTCGGGACCTCGGAGACCCAGTACTTC
few	TRBJ2-7	TRBV4-1	NA	CASSQWEALEQYF	TGCGCCAGCAGCCAATGGGAGGCACTTGAGCAGTACTTC
NA	TRBJ2-1	TRBV10-3	TRBD1	CAIRTGTGFEQFF	TGTGCCATCAGGACCGGGACAGGGTTTGAGCAGTTCTTC
NA	TRBJ2-5	TRBV5-1	TRBD2	CASSRSGNEEETQYF	TGCGCCAGCAGCCGTAGCGGGAATGAAGAAGAGACCCAGTACTTC
NA	TRBJ2-1	TRBV19	NA	CASRDELSSYNEQFF	TGTGCCAGTAGGGATGAGCTATCTTCTTACAATGAGCAGTTCTTC